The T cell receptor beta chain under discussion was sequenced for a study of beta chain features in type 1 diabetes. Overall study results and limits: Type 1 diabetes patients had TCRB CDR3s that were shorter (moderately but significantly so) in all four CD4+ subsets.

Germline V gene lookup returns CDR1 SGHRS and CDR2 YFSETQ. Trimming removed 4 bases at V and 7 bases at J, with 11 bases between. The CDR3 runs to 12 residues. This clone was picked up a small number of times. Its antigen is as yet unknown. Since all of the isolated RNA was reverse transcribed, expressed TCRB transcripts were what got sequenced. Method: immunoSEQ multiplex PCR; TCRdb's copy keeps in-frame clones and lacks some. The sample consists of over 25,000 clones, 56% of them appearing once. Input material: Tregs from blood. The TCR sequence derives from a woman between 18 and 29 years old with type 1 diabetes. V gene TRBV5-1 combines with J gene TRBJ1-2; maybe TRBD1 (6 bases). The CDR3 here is CASSTDRFGYTF. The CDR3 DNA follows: TGCGCCAGCAGCACCGACAGGTTTGGCTACACCTTC.